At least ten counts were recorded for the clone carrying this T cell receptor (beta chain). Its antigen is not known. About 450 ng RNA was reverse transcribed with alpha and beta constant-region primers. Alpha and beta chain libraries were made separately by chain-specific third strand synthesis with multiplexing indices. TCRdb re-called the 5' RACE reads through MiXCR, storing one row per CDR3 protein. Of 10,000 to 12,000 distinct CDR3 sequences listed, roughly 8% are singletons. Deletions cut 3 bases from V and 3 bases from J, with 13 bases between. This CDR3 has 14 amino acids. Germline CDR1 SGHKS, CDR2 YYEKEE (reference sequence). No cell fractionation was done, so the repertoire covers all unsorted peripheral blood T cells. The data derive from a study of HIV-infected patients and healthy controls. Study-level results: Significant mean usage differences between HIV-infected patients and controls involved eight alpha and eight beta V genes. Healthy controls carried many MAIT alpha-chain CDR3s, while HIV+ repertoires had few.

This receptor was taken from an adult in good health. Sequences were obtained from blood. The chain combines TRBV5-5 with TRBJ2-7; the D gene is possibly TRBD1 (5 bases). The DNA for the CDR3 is TGTGCCAGCAGCTCATCGGACACGGGCTACGAGCAGTACTTC. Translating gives CASSSSDTGYEQYF. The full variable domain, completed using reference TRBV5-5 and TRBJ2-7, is DAGVTQSPTHLIKTRGQQVTLRCSPISGHKSVSWYQQVLGQGPQFIFQYYEKEERGRGNFPDRFSARQFPNYSSELNVNALLLGDSALYLCASSSSDTGYEQYFGPGTRLTVT.